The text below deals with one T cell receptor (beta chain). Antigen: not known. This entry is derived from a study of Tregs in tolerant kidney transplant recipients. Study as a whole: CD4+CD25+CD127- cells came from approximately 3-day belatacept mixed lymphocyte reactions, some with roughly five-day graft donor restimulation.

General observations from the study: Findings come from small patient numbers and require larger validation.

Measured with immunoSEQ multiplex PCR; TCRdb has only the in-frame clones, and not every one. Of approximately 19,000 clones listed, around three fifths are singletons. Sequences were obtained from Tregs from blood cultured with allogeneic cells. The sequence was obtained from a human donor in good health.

CDR3 protein: CASSVGLAGGPVEQYF. DNA of the CDR3: TGTGCCAGCAGCGTAGGACTAGCGGGGGGGCCGGTCGAGCAGTACTTC. The rearrangement links TRBV9 to TRBJ2-7; 14 bases are a match to TRBD2. The ends lost 0 bases at V and 6 bases at J; junction bases unmatched: 5. Germline CDR1 is SGDLS and CDR2 is YYNGEE. This CDR3 spans 16 amino acids.